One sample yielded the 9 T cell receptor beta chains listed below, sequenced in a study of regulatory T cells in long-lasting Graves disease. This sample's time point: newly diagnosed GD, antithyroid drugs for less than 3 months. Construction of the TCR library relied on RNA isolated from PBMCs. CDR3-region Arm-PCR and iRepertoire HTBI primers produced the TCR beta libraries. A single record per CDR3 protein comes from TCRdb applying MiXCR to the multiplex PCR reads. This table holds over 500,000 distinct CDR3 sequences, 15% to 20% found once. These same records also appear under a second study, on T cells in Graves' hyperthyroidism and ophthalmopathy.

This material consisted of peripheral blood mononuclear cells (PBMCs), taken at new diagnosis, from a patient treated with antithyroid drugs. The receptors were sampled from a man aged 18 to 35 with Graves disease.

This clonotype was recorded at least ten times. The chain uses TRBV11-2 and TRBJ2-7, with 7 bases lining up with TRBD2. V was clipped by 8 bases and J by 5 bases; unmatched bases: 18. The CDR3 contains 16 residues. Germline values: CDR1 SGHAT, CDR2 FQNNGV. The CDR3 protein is CASPKGMREIGHEQYF. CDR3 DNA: TGTGCCAGCCCGAAAGGGATGCGGGAGATCGGCCACGAGCAGTACTTC.

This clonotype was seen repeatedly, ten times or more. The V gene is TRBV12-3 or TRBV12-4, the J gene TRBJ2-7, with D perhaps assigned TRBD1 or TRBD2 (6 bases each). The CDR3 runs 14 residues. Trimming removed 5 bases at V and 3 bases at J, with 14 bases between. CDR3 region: CASSLWGASYEQYF. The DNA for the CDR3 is TGTGCCAGCAGTCTCTGGGGGGCCAGCTACGAGCAGTACTTC.

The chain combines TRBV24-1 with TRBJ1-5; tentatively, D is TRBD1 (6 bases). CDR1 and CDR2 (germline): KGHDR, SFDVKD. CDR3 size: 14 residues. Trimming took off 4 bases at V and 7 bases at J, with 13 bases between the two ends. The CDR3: CATSDGQNTQPQHF. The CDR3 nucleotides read TGTGCCACCAGTGACGGACAGAATACGCAGCCCCAGCATTTT.

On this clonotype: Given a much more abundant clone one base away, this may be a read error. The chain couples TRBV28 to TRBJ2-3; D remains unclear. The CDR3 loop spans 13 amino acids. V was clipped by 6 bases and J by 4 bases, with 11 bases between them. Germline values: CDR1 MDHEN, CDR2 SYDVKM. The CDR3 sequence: CASRLKGSDTQYF. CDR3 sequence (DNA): TGTGCCAGCAGGCTCAAAGGTTCAGATACGCAGTATTTT.

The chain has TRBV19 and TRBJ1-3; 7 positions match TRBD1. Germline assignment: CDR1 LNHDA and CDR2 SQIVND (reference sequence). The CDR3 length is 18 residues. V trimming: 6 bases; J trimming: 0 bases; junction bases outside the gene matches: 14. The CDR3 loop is CASSNTRTGLSSGNTIYF. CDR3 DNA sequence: TGTGCCAGTAGCAACACCCGGACAGGATTAAGCTCTGGAAACACCATATATTTT.

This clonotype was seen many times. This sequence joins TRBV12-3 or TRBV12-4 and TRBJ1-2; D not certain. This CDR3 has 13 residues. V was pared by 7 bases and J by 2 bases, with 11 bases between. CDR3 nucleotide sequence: TGTGCCAGCAACTTGGGCGGGAACTATGGCTACACCTTC. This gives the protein CASNLGGNYGYTF.

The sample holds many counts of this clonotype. CDR3 residues: CASSLLLAGNQETQYF. The CDR3 coding sequence is TGTGCCAGCAGCCTTCTCCTAGCGGGGAATCAAGAGACCCAGTACTTC. This sequence joins TRBV7-3 and TRBJ2-5; TRBD2 agrees at 9 bases. Germline CDR1 and CDR2: SGHTA and FQGTGA. The V gene end was trimmed by 5 bases and the J gene end by 2 bases; junction bases not matched to a gene: 9. This CDR3 is built from 16 residues. Full variable domain (outside the CDR3, taken from reference TRBV7-3 and TRBJ2-5): GAGVSQTPSNKVTEKGKYVELRCDPISGHTALYWYRQSLGQGPEFLIYFQGTGAADDSGLPNDRFFAVRPEGSVSTLKIQRTERGDSAVYLCASSLLLAGNQETQYFGPGTRLLVL.

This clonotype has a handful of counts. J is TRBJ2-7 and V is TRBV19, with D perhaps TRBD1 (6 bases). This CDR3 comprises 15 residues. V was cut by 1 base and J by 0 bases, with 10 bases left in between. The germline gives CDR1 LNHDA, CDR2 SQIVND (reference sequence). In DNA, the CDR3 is TGTGCCAGTAGTATAGGACAGGCACTCTCCTACGAGCAGTACTTC. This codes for CASSIGQALSYEQYF.

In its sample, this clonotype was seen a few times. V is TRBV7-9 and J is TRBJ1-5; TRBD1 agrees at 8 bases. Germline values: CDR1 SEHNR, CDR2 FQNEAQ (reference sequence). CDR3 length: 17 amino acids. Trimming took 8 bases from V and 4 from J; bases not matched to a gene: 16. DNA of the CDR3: TGTGCCAGCGGCCCCGGGGTGAGGACAGGGATGAATCAGCCCCAGCATTTT. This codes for CASGPGVRTGMNQPQHF.